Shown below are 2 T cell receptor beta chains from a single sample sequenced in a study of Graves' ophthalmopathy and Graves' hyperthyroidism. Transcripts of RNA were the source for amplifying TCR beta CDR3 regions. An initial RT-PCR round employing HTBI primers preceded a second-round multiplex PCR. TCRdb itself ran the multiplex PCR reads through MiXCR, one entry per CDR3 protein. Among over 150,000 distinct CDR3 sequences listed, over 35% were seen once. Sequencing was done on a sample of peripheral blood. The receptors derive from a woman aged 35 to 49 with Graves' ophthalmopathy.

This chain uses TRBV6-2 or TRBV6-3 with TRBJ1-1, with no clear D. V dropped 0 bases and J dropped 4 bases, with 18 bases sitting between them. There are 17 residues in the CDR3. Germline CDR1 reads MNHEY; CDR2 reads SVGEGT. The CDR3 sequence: CASSYSTTDLEGTEAFF. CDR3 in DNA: TGTGCCAGCAGTTACTCTACGACCGACCTCGAGGGCACTGAAGCTTTCTTT.

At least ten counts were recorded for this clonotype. As DNA, the CDR3 is TGTGCCAGCAGCGCAGGGACCTACACTGAAGCTTTCTTT. Amino acid sequence: CASSAGTYTEAFF. The rearrangement uses TRBV12-3 or TRBV12-4 and TRBJ1-1; perhaps TRBD1 as D (5 bases). The germline V and J ends were trimmed by 6 bases and 3 bases, with 11 bases remaining between them. This CDR3 region has 13 residues.